The rows below give T cell receptor beta chains drawn from one sample of a study of regulatory dendritic cells for organ transplantation. The table came from immunoSEQ multiplex PCR; TCRdb's copy has only in-frame clones and leaves some out. The sample lists over 10,000 clones; about three fifths were seen once. These TCRs' antigens remain unknown. Sequenced sample: naive CD8+ T cells from blood cultured with dendritic cells. These receptors were taken from a human donor in good health. The CDR3 runs from the conserved cysteine through the conserved F or W. A D gene is named only where the DNA matches it firmly. Some rows mark clone size as missing; the rest say once, few, many or name a class of expanded clone.

V gene: TRBV2
D gene: NA
J gene: TRBJ1-1
clone size: NA
CDR3 DNA: TGTGCCAGCAGCCTTCTCGGGACTGAAGCTTTCTTT
CDR3 protein: CASSLLGTEAFF

V gene: TRBV4-3
D gene: TRBD1
J gene: TRBJ1-4
clone size: NA
CDR3 DNA: TGCGCCAGCAGCCAAGACCGACAGGGAGATGAAAAACTGTTTTTT
CDR3 protein: CASSQDRQGDEKLFF

V gene: TRBV15
D gene: TRBD1
J gene: TRBJ1-2
clone size: NA
CDR3 DNA: TGTGCCACCAGCAGAGAAGGGACAGGGCTGGACGGCTACACCTTC
CDR3 protein: CATSREGTGLDGYTF

V gene: TRBV6-6
D gene: NA
J gene: TRBJ1-3
clone size: NA
CDR3 DNA: TGTGCCAGCAGTTTCGCAGGCTCTGGAAACACCATATATTTT
CDR3 protein: CASSFAGSGNTIYF

V gene: TRBV7-9
D gene: NA
J gene: TRBJ1-3
clone size: NA
CDR3 DNA: TGTGCCAGCAGCCCGCAGGGGTTCGGTGGAAACACCATATATTTT
CDR3 protein: CASSPQGFGGNTIYF

V gene: TRBV19
D gene: NA
J gene: TRBJ1-5
clone size: medium-sized
CDR3 DNA: TGTGCCAGTAGTATAGATCCGACAAGTTATCAGCCCCAGCATTTT
CDR3 protein: CASSIDPTSYQPQHF

V gene: TRBV12-5
D gene: NA
J gene: TRBJ1-5
clone size: NA
CDR3 DNA: TGTGCTAGTGGCCCGGGGGGGGGTGGCAATCAGCCCCAGCATTTT
CDR3 protein: CASGPGGGGNQPQHF

V gene: TRBV6-5
D gene: TRBD1
J gene: TRBJ1-5
clone size: once
CDR3 DNA: TGTGCCAGCAGTTACTCGACAGGGTTCAATCAGCCCCAGCATTTT
CDR3 protein: CASSYSTGFNQPQHF

V gene: TRBV19
D gene: TRBD1
J gene: TRBJ1-1
clone size: few
CDR3 DNA: TGTGCCAGTACCCTTTGGGACAGTAACACTGAAGCTTTCTTT
CDR3 protein: CASTLWDSNTEAFF

V gene: TRBV4-1
D gene: TRBD1
J gene: TRBJ1-1
clone size: NA
CDR3 DNA: TGCGCCAGCAGCCAAGACAGGGGGATGAACACTGAAGCTTTCTTT
CDR3 protein: CASSQDRGMNTEAFF

V gene: TRBV12-1
D gene: NA
J gene: TRBJ2-1
clone size: NA
CDR3 DNA: TGTGCCAGCTTAAGAAGGGACAGGGATGACAATGAGCAGTTCTTC
CDR3 protein: CASLRRDRDDNEQFF

V gene: TRBV7-9
D gene: TRBD2
J gene: TRBJ2-2
clone size: NA
CDR3 DNA: TGTGCCAGCAGCCACCGGGGGGAGAACACCGGGGAGCTGTTTTTT
CDR3 protein: CASSHRGENTGELFF

V gene: TRBV14
D gene: TRBD1
J gene: TRBJ2-3
clone size: NA
CDR3 DNA: TGTGCCAGCAGCCTAATACCGGACAGGGGATTCACAGATACGCAGTATTTT
CDR3 protein: CASSLIPDRGFTDTQYF

V gene: TRBV4-1
D gene: NA
J gene: TRBJ1-3
clone size: NA
CDR3 DNA: TGCGCCAGCAGCGACCGGGACAACTCTGGAAACACCATATATTTT
CDR3 protein: CASSDRDNSGNTIYF

V gene: TRBV7-9
D gene: TRBD1
J gene: TRBJ2-7
clone size: NA
CDR3 DNA: TGTGCCAGCAGCCGCGGGACAGGGGAAACTGGCGAGCAGTACTTC
CDR3 protein: CASSRGTGETGEQYF

V gene: TRBV27
D gene: NA
J gene: TRBJ1-2
clone size: NA
CDR3 DNA: TGTGCCAGCAGTTCCTTTACCGGGAGAAACTATGGCTACACCTTC
CDR3 protein: CASSSFTGRNYGYTF

V gene: TRBV9
D gene: NA
J gene: TRBJ1-6
clone size: NA
CDR3 DNA: TGTGCCAGCAGAGCGGGGGGGGTTTATAATTCACCCCTCCACTTT
CDR3 protein: CASRAGGVYNSPLHF

V gene: TRBV7-3
D gene: TRBD1
J gene: TRBJ2-5
clone size: NA
CDR3 DNA: TGTGCCAGCAGCTTCGCGCCGAGCGAGGGGGCTGAGGAGACCCAGTACTTC
CDR3 protein: CASSFAPSEGAEETQYF

V gene: TRBV7-8
D gene: NA
J gene: TRBJ2-7
clone size: NA
CDR3 DNA: TGTGCCAGCAGCTTAGACGAGACAGTACTCTACGAGCAGTACTTC
CDR3 protein: CASSLDETVLYEQYF

V gene: TRBV4-1
D gene: NA
J gene: TRBJ1-6
clone size: NA
CDR3 DNA: TGCGCCAGCAGCCACACTAGATCGGGGTTGTCCTATAATTCACCCCTCCACTTT
CDR3 protein: CASSHTRSGLSYNSPLHF

V gene: TRBV7-8
D gene: NA
J gene: TRBJ2-1
clone size: NA
CDR3 DNA: TGTGCGGTTAAAGGGGTGGCTTACAATGAGCAGTTCTTC
CDR3 protein: CAVKGVAYNEQFF

V gene: TRBV29-1
D gene: NA
J gene: TRBJ2-7
clone size: few
CDR3 DNA: TGCAGCGTTGAAGAGCACGGGGATACCTACGAGCAGTACTTC
CDR3 protein: CSVEEHGDTYEQYF

V gene: TRBV19
D gene: TRBD1
J gene: TRBJ1-4
clone size: NA
CDR3 DNA: TGTGCCAGCAGTCCCGGGACAGGGGGCCGTGATGAAAAACTGTTTTTT
CDR3 protein: CASSPGTGGRDEKLFF

V gene: TRBV7-7
D gene: NA
J gene: TRBJ2-2
clone size: NA
CDR3 DNA: TGTGCTAGCAGCCCAAGGGCAGGGATCGACACCGGGGAGCTGTTTTTT
CDR3 protein: CASSPRAGIDTGELFF

V gene: TRBV6-6
D gene: TRBD1
J gene: TRBJ1-2
clone size: few
CDR3 DNA: TGTGCCAGCAGCCCCCTACCGGGACAGGAAAACTATGGCTACACCTTC
CDR3 protein: CASSPLPGQENYGYTF

V gene: TRBV19
D gene: NA
J gene: TRBJ1-1
clone size: NA
CDR3 DNA: TGTGCCAGTAGTATCGATTACATTGAAGCTTTCTTT
CDR3 protein: CASSIDYIEAFF

V gene: TRBV29-1
D gene: TRBD1
J gene: TRBJ2-3
clone size: NA
CDR3 DNA: TGCAGCGGTCGGGACAGTTCAGATACGCAGTATTTT
CDR3 protein: CSGRDSSDTQYF

V gene: TRBV7-9
D gene: TRBD1
J gene: TRBJ1-1
clone size: NA
CDR3 DNA: TGTGCCAGCAGCCAGGGACAGGATGAAGCTTTCTTT
CDR3 protein: CASSQGQDEAFF

V gene: TRBV11-2
D gene: NA
J gene: TRBJ2-1
clone size: NA
CDR3 DNA: TGTGCCAGCAGCTTAGTCGGGGGAGACTACAATGAGCAGTTCTTC
CDR3 protein: CASSLVGGDYNEQFF

V gene: TRBV19
D gene: NA
J gene: TRBJ2-3
clone size: once
CDR3 DNA: TGTGCCAGTGCTCAGGGTGCAGATACGCAGTATTTT
CDR3 protein: CASAQGADTQYF

V gene: TRBV7-9
D gene: TRBD1
J gene: TRBJ1-1
clone size: NA
CDR3 DNA: TGTGCCAGCAGCTTACGAGGGGGCAAGAGGAACACTGAAGCTTTCTTT
CDR3 protein: CASSLRGGKRNTEAFF